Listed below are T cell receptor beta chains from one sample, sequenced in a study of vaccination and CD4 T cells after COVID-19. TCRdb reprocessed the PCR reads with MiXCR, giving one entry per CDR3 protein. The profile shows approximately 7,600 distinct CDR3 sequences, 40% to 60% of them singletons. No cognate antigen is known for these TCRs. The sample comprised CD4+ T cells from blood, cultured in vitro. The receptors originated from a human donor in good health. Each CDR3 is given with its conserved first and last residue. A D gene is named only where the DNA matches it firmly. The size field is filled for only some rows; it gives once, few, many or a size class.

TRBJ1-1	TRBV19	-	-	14	TGTGCCAGTAGTATTGCGACAGAGAACACTGAAGCTTTCTTT	CASSIATENTEAFF
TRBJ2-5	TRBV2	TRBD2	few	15	TGTGCCAGCAGATCGGGGACTAGCGGGTCTGAGACCCAGTACTTC	CASRSGTSGSETQYF
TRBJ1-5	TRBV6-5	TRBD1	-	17	TGTGCCAGCAGTTGGACAGGGGGCGTGTATGGCAATCAGCCCCAGCATTTT	CASSWTGGVYGNQPQHF
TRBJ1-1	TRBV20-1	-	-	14	TGCAGTGCATTTTCCGGGGTAGTGAACACTGAAGCTTTCTTT	CSAFSGVVNTEAFF
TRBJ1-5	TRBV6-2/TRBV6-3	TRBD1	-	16	TGTGCCAGCAGTCACGACCGGGACAGGTCCTCTCAGCCCCAGCATTTT	CASSHDRDRSSQPQHF
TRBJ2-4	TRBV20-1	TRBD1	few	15	TGCAGTGCTAGAGATCTGACAGGGCCCCAAAACATTCAGTACTTC	CSARDLTGPQNIQYF
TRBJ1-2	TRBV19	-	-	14	TGTGCCAGTAGTATGAGGGAGCCCCTCTATGGCTACACCTTC	CASSMREPLYGYTF
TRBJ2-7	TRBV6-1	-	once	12	TGTGCCAGCAGAGTTGGGCAGGACGAGCAGTACTTC	CASRVGQDEQYF
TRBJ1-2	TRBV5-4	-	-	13	TGTGCCAGCAGCTCGGACGGTTTCTATGGCTACACCTTC	CASSSDGFYGYTF
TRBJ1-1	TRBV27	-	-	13	TGTGCCAGCAGTATACTCGACAGGACTGAAGCTTTCTTT	CASSILDRTEAFF
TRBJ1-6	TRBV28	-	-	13	TGTGCCAGCAGTTCAGGGGTTAATTCACCCCTCCACTTT	CASSSGVNSPLHF
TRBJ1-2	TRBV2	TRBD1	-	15	TGTGCCAGCAGCGAAGCTGACAGGGTGGGCTATGGCTACACCTTC	CASSEADRVGYGYTF
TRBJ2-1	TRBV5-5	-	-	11	TGTGCCAGCAGCCCGGATGGTGAGCAGTTCTTC	CASSPDGEQFF
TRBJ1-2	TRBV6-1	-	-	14	TGTGCCAGCAACTTGGGGGCTTCGGGCTATGGCTACACCTTC	CASNLGASGYGYTF
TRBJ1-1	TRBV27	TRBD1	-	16	TGTGCCAGCAGTCCGCTGACAGGGACCCAGAACACTGAAGCTTTCTTT	CASSPLTGTQNTEAFF
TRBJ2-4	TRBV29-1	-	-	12	TGCAGCGTTGAACGGGGGAGCGGCATTCAGTACTTC	CSVERGSGIQYF
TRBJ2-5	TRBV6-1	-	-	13	TGTGCCAGCAGGCTGACAGGCCGTGAGACCCAGTACTTC	CASRLTGRETQYF
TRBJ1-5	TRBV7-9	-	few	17	TGTGCCAGCAGCCCAATACCGACGGGGGTTAGCAATCAGCCCCAGCATTTT	CASSPIPTGVSNQPQHF
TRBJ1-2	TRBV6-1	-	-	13	TGTGCCAGCGGGCGATCCTTTAACTATGGCTACACCTTC	CASGRSFNYGYTF
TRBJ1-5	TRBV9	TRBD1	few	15	TGTGCCAGCAGCCGGGGACAGGGGATTAATCAGCCCCAGCATTTT	CASSRGQGINQPQHF
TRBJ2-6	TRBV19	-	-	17	TGTGCCAGTAGTATCATTGGGACGAACTCTGGGGCCAACGTCCTGACTTTC	CASSIIGTNSGANVLTF
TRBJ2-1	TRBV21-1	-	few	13	TGTGCCAGCAGCGGCCGGACAGGTTATGAGCAGTTCTTC	CASSGRTGYEQFF
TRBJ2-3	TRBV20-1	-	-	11	TGCAGTGCTAGTATAACAGATACGCAGTATTTT	CSASITDTQYF
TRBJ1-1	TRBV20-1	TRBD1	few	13	TGCAGTGCCGGGACAGGAACGAACACTGAAGCTTTCTTT	CSAGTGTNTEAFF
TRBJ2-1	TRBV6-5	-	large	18	TGTGCCAGCAGTTATGCGAAGGGACCGGTAGCGGTGTACAATGAGCAGTTCTTC	CASSYAKGPVAVYNEQFF
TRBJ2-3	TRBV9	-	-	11	TGTGCCAGCAGCGTAGCAGATACGCAGTATTTT	CASSVADTQYF